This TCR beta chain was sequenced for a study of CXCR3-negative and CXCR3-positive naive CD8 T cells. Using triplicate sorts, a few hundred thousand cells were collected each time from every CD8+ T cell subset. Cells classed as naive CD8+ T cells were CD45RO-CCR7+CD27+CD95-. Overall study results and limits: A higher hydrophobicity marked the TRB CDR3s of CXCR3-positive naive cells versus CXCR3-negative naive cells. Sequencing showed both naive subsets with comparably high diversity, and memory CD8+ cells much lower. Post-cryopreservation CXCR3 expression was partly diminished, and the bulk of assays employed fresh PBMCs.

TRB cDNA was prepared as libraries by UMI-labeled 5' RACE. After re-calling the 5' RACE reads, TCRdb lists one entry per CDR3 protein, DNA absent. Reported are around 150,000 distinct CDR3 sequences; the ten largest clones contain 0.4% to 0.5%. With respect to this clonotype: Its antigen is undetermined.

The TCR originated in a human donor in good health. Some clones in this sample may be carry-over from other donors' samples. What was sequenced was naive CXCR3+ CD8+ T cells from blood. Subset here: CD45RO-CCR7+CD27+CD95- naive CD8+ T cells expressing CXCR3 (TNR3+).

CDR3 protein: CASSLGEHSYEQYF. V is TRBV5-6 and J is TRBJ2-7. Germline CDR1 is SGHDT and CDR2 is YYEEEE. The CDR3 length is 14 residues.